The 12 T cell receptor beta chains reported below all come from one sample, sequenced in a study of blood T cell dynamics during melanoma immunotherapy. Sequencing was performed with immunoSEQ multiplex PCR; in TCRdb, only in-frame clones are kept and a portion is missing. The data show around 5,000 clones, 65% to 85% seen once. As to time point: week 3, after first cycle of checkpoint inhibitor. This specimen consisted of blood, obtained from a patient treated with checkpoint blockade. Receptor source: a human donor with melanoma.

The chain links TRBV5-4 to TRBJ1-2, with 7 bases identical to TRBD1. Germline V lookup: CDR1 SGHNT, CDR2 YYREEE (reference sequence). This CDR3 spans 14 amino acids. Unmatched junction bases numbered 7, after V lost 4 bases and J lost 4 bases. Written as DNA, the CDR3 is TGTGCCAGCAGCCTGCAGGGACAGAGCTATGGCTACACCTTC. It codes for CASSLQGQSYGYTF.

The rearrangement joins TRBV29-1 to TRBJ2-7, with 7 nucleotides matching TRBD2. This CDR3 is built from 12 residues. After removal of 4 bases from V and 4 bases from J, the junction contained 4 bases not matched to a gene. Germline V gene sequence: CDR1 SQVTM, CDR2 ANQGSEA. CDR3 DNA: TGCAGCGTTGGTGCGGGGGTGTACGAGCAGTACTTC. Amino acid sequence: CSVGAGVYEQYF.

The genes are TRBV10-3 and TRBJ1-5, with D possibly being TRBD1 (5 bases). The germline V gene has CDR1 ENHRY and CDR2 SYGVKD. Trimming took 10 bases from V and 0 from J, leaving 16 bases between them. This CDR3 spans 15 amino acids. In DNA, the CDR3 is TGTGCCACCGTACAGGAGACTTATAGCAATCAGCCCCAGCATTTT. Encoded protein: CATVQETYSNQPQHF.

This clone has just a few counts. The chain uses TRBV2 and TRBJ2-7; D ambiguous. The germline V and J ends were trimmed by 5 bases and 6 bases, with 17 bases remaining between them. Germline lookup yields CDR1 SNHLY and CDR2 FYNNEI. The CDR3 consists of 14 residues. The CDR3 sequence: CASSPTPLPGEQYF. For the CDR3, the DNA is TGTGCCAGCAGTCCTACTCCGCTGCCTGGCGAGCAGTACTTC.

This clone was detected only a few times. The genes are TRBV6-6 and TRBJ1-1, with D hard to call. Trimming took off 8 bases at V and 10 bases at J, with 14 bases between the two ends. There are 11 residues in the CDR3. Germline loops: CDR1 MNHNY, CDR2 SVGAGI (reference sequence). The CDR3 is CASYTTVGAFF. The DNA for the CDR3 is TGTGCCAGCTACACGACGGTGGGAGCTTTCTTT.

This rearrangement joins TRBV4-3 to TRBJ2-7; 9 bases align to TRBD1. CDR1 and CDR2 (germline): LGHNA, YSLEER. This CDR3 spans 15 amino acids. J lost 5 bases, V lost 5 bases, and 10 bases had no gene match. The CDR3 nucleotides read TGCGCCAGCAGCAAGTCGGGACAGGGTAGCCACGAGCAGTACTTC. It encodes CASSKSGQGSHEQYF.

This clone showed up just once. This chain links TRBV5-1 with TRBJ1-1; no reliable D call. In germline, CDR1 is SGHRS, CDR2 YFSETQ. The V end was cut by 7 bases, the J end by 0 bases, with 10 bases between. The CDR3 consists of 13 residues. The CDR3 protein is CASRHGLNTEAFF. For the CDR3, the DNA is TGCGCCAGCCGGCACGGATTGAACACTGAAGCTTTCTTT. Full variable domain (rest looked up from reference TRBV5-1 and TRBJ1-1): KAGVTQTPRYLIKTRGQQVTLSCSPISGHRSVSWYQQTPGQGLQFLFEYFSETQRNKGNFPGRFSGRQFSNSRSEMNVSTLELGDSALYLCASRHGLNTEAFFGQGTRLTVV.

CDR3: CASGDSWYEQYF. CDR3 in DNA: TGTGCCAGTGGGGACAGTTGGTACGAGCAGTACTTC. The rearrangement links TRBV19 to TRBJ2-7, with 7 bases identical to TRBD1. The J segment lost 4 bases and the V segment lost 8 bases, leaving 5 bases of the junction unmatched. Germline V gene sequence: CDR1 LNHDA, CDR2 SQIVND (reference sequence). The CDR3 contains 12 residues.

The chain uses TRBV5-6 and TRBJ1-1; 7 bases map to TRBD1. The CDR3 is 15 amino acids. Looked up from germline, CDR1 is SGHDT and CDR2 is YYEEEE. V trimming: 3 bases; J trimming: 0 bases; junction bases outside the gene matches: 5. In nucleotides, the CDR3 is TGTGCCAGCAGCTGGAGACAGGGCCTGAACACTGAAGCTTTCTTT. Amino acid sequence: CASSWRQGLNTEAFF.

The chain employs TRBV2 and TRBJ1-5; D not resolved. The CDR3 extends over 16 amino acids. From germline, CDR1 is SNHLY and CDR2 FYNNEI. Trimming pared 2 bases from V and 1 base from J, leaving 12 bases between. The CDR3 DNA follows: TGTGCCAGCAGTGAAAGATGGAGTTCCAGCAATCAGCCCCAGCATTTT. Translated: CASSERWSSSNQPQHF.

The rearrangement links TRBV4-2 to TRBJ1-4, with TRBD1 matching 9 bases. The CDR3 runs to 19 residues. The germline V gene encodes CDR1 LGHNA and CDR2 YNFKEQ. Germline trimming cut 3 bases from V and 0 bases from J; bases unmatched to any gene: 11. The CDR3 loop reads CASSQGTGLSAATNEKLFF. CDR3 DNA sequence: TGTGCCAGCAGCCAGGGGACAGGGTTGTCCGCGGCAACTAATGAAAAACTGTTTTTT.

The rearrangement uses TRBV5-4 and TRBJ2-7, with 11 bases matching TRBD1. The CDR3 consists of 15 residues. CDR1 SGHNT and CDR2 YYREEE come from the germline V gene (reference sequence). Unmatched junction bases numbered 5, after V lost 2 bases and J lost 4 bases. CDR3 region: CASSLLDRGPYEQYF. The DNA of the CDR3 is TGTGCCAGCAGCTTATTGGACAGGGGGCCTTACGAGCAGTACTTC.